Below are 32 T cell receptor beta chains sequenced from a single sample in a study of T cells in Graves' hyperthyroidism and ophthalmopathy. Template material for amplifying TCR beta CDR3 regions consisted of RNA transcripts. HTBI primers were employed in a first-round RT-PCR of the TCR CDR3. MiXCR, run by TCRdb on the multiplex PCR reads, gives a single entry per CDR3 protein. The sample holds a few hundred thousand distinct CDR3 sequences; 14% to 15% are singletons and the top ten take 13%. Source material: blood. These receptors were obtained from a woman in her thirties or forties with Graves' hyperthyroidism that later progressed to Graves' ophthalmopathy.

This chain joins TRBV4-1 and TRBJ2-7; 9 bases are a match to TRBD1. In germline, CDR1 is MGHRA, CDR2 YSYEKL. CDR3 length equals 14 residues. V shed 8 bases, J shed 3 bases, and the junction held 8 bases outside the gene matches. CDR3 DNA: TGCGCCAGCGCTGCCGGGACAGGGAGCTACGAGCAGTACTTC. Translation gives CASAAGTGSYEQYF.

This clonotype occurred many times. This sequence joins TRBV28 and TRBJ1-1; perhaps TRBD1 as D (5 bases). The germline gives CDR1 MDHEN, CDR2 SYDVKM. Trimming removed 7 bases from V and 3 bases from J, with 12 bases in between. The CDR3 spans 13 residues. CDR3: CASIGTPYTEAFF. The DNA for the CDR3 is TGTGCCAGCATTGGGACTCCTTACACTGAAGCTTTCTTT. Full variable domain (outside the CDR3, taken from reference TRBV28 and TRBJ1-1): DVKVTQSSRYLVKRTGEKVFLECVQDMDHENMFWYRQDPGLGLRLIYFSYDVKMKEKGDIPEGYSVSREKKERFSLILESASTNQTSMYLCASIGTPYTEAFFGQGTRLTVV.

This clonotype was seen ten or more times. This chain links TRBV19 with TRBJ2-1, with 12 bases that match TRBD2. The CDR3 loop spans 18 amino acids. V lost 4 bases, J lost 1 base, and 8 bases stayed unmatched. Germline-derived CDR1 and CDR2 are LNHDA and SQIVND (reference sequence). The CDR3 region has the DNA TGTGCCAGTAGTACGACTAGCGGGAGAAGGGGGTCCTACAATGAGCAGTTCTTC. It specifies CASSTTSGRRGSYNEQFF.

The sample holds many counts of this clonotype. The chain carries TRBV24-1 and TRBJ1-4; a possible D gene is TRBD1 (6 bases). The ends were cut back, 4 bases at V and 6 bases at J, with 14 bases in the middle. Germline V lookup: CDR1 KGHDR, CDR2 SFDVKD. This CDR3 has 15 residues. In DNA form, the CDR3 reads TGTGCCACCAGTGACCTGGGACACCAAGATGAAAAACTGTTTTTT. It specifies CATSDLGHQDEKLFF.

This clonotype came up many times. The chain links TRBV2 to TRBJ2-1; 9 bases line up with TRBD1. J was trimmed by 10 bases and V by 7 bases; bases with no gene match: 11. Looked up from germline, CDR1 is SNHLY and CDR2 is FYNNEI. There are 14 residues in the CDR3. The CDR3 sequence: CASKKGQGFEEQFF. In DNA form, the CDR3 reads TGTGCCAGCAAGAAGGGACAGGGATTCGAGGAGCAGTTCTTC.

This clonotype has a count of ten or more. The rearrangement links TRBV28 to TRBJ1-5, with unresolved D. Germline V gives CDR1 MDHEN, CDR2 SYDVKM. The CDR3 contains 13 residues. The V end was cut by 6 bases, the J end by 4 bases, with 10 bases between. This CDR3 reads CASSDRRNQPQHF. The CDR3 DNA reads TGTGCCAGCAGCGATCGAAGGAATCAGCCCCAGCATTTT. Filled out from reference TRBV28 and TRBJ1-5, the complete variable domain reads DVKVTQSSRYLVKRTGEKVFLECVQDMDHENMFWYRQDPGLGLRLIYFSYDVKMKEKGDIPEGYSVSREKKERFSLILESASTNQTSMYLCASSDRRNQPQHFGDGTRLSIL.

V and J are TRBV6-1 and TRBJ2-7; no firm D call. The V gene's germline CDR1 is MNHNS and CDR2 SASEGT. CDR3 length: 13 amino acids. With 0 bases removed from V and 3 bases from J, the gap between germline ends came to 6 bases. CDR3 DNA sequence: TGTGCCAGCAGTGAAGCAGGGAACTACGAGCAGTACTTC. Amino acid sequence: CASSEAGNYEQYF.

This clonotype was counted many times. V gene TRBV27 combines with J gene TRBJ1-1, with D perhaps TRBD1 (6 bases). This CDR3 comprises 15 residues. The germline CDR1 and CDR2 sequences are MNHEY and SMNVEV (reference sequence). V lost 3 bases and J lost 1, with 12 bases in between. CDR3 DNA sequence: TGTGCCAGCAGTTTTTCAGGGGCGGCGAACACTGAAGCTTTCTTT. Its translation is CASSFSGAANTEAFF.

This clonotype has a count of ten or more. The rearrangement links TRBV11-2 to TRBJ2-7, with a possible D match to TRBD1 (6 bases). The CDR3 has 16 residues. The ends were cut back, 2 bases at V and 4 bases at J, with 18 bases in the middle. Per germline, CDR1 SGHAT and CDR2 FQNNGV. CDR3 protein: CASSLFQGTRFYEQYF. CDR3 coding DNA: TGTGCCAGCAGCTTATTCCAGGGGACACGTTTTTACGAGCAGTACTTC. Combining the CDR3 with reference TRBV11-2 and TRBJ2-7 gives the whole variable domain EAGVAQSPRYKIIEKRQSVAFWCNPISGHATLYWYQQILGQGPKLLIQFQNNGVVDDSQLPKDRFSAERLKGVDSTLKIQPAKLEDSAVYLCASSLFQGTRFYEQYFGPGTRLTVT.

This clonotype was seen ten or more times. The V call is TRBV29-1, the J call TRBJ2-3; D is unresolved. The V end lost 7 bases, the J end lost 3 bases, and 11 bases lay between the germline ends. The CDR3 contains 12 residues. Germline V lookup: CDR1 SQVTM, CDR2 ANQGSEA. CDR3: CSAVMATDTQYF. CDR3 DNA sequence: TGCAGCGCCGTTATGGCAACAGATACGCAGTATTTT.

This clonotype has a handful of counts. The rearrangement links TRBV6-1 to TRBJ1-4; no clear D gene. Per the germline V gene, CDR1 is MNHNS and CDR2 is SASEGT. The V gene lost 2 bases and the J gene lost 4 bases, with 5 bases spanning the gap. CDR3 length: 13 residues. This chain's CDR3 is CASSELGNEKLFF. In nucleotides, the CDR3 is TGTGCCAGCAGTGAACTGGGTAATGAAAAACTGTTTTTT.

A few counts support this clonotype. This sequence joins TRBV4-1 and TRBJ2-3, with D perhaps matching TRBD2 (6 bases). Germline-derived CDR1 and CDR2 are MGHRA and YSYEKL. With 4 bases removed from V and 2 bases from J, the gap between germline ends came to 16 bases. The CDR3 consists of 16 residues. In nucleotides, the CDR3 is TGCGCCAGCAGCCGGCGGGACCTCGGTGCCACAGATACGCAGTATTTT. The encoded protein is CASSRRDLGATDTQYF.

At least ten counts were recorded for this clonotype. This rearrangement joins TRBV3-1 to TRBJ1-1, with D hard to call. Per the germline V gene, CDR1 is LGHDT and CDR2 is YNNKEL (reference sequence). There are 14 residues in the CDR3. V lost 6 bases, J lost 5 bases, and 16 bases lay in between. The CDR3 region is CASSSADYVTEAFF. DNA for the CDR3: TGTGCCAGCAGTTCCGCGGATTACGTTACTGAAGCTTTCTTT.

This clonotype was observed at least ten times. In DNA, the CDR3 is TGCAGTGCTAGCGGGACTAGCGGGAGTACCCCCTACAATGAGCAGTTCTTC. Residues: CSASGTSGSTPYNEQFF. The rearrangement joins TRBV20-1 to TRBJ2-1; 14 bases align to TRBD2. With V trimmed by 3 bases and J by 2 bases, 6 bases remained unmatched. This CDR3 has 17 amino acids. The germline CDR1 and CDR2 sequences are DFQATT and SNEGSKA (reference sequence).

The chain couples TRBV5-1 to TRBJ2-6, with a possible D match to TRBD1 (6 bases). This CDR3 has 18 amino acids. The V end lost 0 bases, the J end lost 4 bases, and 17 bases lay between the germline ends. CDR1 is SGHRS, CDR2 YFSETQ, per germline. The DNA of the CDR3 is TGCGCCAGCAGCTTGGCTACAGGGTCTGACCCCGGGGCCAACGTCCTGACTTTC. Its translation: CASSLATGSDPGANVLTF. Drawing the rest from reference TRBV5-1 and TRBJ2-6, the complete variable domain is KAGVTQTPRYLIKTRGQQVTLSCSPISGHRSVSWYQQTPGQGLQFLFEYFSETQRNKGNFPGRFSGRQFSNSRSEMNVSTLELGDSALYLCASSLATGSDPGANVLTFGAGSRLTVL.

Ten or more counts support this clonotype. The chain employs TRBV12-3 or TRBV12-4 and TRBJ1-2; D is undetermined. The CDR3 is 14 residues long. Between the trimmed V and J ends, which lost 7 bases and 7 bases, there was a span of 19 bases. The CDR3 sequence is CASNNNEQRLGYTF. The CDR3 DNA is TGTGCCAGCAATAATAATGAACAGCGCCTTGGCTACACCTTC.

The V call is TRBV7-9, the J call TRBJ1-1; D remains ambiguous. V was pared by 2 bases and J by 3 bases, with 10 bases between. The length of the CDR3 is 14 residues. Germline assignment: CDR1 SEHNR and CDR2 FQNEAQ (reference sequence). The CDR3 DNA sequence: TGTGCCAGCAGCTTAATGGCAGAGGACACTGAAGCTTTCTTT. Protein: CASSLMAEDTEAFF.

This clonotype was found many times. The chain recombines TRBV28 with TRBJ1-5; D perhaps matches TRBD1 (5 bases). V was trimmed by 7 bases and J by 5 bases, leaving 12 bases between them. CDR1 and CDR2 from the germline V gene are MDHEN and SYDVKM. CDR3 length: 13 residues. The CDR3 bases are TGTGCCAGCACAGTCCGGGGCGATCAGCCCCAGCATTTT. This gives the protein CASTVRGDQPQHF. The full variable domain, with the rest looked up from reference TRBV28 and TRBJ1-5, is DVKVTQSSRYLVKRTGEKVFLECVQDMDHENMFWYRQDPGLGLRLIYFSYDVKMKEKGDIPEGYSVSREKKERFSLILESASTNQTSMYLCASTVRGDQPQHFGDGTRLSIL.

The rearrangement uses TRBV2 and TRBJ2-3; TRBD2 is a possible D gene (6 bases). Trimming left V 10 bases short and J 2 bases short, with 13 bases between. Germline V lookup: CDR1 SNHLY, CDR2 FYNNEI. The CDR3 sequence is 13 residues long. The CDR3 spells CATGLELTDTQYF. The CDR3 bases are TGTGCCACGGGACTTGAGCTCACAGATACGCAGTATTTT.

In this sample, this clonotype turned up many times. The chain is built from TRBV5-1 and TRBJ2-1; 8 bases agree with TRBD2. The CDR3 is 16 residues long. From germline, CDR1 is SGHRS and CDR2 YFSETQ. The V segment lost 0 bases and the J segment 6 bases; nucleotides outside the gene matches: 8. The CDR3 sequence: CASSLESGGRFNEQFF. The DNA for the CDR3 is TGCGCCAGCAGCTTGGAATCGGGCGGGAGGTTCAATGAGCAGTTCTTC.

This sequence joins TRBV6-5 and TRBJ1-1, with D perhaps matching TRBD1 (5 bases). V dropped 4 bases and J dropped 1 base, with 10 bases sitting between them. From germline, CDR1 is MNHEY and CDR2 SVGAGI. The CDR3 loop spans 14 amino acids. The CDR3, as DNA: TGTGCCAGCAGTTCGAATCAGGGGAACACTGAAGCTTTCTTT. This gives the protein CASSSNQGNTEAFF.

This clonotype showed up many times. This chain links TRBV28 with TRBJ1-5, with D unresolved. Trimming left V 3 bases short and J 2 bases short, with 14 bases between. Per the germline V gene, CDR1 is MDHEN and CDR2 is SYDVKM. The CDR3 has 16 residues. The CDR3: CASSLVWGGGNQPQHF. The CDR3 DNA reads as TGTGCCAGCAGTTTGGTGTGGGGTGGGGGCAATCAGCCCCAGCATTTT.

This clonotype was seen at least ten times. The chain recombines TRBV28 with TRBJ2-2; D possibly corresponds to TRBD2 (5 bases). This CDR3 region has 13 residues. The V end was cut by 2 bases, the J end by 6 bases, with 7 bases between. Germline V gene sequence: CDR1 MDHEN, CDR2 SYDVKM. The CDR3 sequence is CASSLRGAGELFF. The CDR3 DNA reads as TGTGCCAGCAGTTTACGGGGAGCCGGGGAGCTGTTTTTT.

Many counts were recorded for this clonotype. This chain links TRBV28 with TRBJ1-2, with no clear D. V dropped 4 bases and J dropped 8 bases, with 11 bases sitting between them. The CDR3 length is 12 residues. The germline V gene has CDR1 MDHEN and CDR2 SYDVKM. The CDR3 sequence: CASSSPHGGYTF. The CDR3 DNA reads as TGTGCCAGCAGTTCCCCCCATGGGGGCTACACCTTC.

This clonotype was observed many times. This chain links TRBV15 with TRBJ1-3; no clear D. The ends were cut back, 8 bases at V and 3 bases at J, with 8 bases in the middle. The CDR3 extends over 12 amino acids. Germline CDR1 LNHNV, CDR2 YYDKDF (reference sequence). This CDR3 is CATGHHGNTIYF. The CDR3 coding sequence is TGTGCCACCGGGCACCATGGAAACACCATATATTTT.

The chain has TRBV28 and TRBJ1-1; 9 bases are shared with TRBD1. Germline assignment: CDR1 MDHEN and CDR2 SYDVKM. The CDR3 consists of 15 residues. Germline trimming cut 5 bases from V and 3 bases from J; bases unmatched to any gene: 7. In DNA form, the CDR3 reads TGTGCCAGCAGTCCTTGGACAGGGGAGTACACTGAAGCTTTCTTT. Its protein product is CASSPWTGEYTEAFF.

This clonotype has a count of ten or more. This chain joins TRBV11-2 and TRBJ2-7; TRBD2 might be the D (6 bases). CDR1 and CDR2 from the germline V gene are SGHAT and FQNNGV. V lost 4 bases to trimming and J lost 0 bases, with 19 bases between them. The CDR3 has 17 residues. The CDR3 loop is CASSSPTKPGSSYEQYF. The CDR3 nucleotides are TGTGCCAGCAGCTCTCCCACCAAGCCCGGGAGCTCCTACGAGCAGTACTTC. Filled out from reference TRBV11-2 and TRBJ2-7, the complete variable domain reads EAGVAQSPRYKIIEKRQSVAFWCNPISGHATLYWYQQILGQGPKLLIQFQNNGVVDDSQLPKDRFSAERLKGVDSTLKIQPAKLEDSAVYLCASSSPTKPGSSYEQYFGPGTRLTVT.

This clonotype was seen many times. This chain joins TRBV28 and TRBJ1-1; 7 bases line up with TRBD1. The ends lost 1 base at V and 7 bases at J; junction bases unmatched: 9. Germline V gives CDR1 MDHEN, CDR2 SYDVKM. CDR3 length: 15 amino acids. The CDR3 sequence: CASSLFGTAGGEAFF. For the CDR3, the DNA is TGTGCCAGCAGTTTATTCGGGACGGCAGGGGGTGAAGCTTTCTTT.

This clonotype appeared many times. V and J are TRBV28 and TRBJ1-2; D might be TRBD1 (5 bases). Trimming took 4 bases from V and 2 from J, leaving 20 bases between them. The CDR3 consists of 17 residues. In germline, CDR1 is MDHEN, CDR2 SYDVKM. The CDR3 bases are TGTGCCAGCAGTTCCCCCGGGGAACAGGCCATCAACTATGGCTACACCTTC. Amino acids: CASSSPGEQAINYGYTF.

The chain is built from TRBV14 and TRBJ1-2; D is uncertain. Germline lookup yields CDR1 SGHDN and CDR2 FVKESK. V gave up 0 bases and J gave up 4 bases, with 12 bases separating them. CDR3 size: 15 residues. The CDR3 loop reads CASSQDGLSPYGYTF. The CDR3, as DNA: TGTGCCAGCAGCCAAGATGGACTCTCCCCCTATGGCTACACCTTC.

The CDR3 spells CASSPVAGEFADTQYF. Here the CDR3 DNA reads TGCGCCAGCAGCCCGGTAGCGGGAGAGTTTGCAGATACGCAGTATTTT. This chain links TRBV4-1 with TRBJ2-3; 9 nucleotides match TRBD2. Looked up from germline, CDR1 is MGHRA and CDR2 is YSYEKL. This CDR3 comprises 16 residues. The trim removed 4 bases at V and 4 bases at J, leaving 9 bases unmatched.

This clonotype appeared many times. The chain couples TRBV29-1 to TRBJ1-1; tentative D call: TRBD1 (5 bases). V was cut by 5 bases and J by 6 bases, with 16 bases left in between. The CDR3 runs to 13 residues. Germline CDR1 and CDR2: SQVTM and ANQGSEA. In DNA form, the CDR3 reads TGCAGCGTTCTCGGGACTCTTGGGGCTGAAGCTTTCTTT. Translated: CSVLGTLGAEAFF.